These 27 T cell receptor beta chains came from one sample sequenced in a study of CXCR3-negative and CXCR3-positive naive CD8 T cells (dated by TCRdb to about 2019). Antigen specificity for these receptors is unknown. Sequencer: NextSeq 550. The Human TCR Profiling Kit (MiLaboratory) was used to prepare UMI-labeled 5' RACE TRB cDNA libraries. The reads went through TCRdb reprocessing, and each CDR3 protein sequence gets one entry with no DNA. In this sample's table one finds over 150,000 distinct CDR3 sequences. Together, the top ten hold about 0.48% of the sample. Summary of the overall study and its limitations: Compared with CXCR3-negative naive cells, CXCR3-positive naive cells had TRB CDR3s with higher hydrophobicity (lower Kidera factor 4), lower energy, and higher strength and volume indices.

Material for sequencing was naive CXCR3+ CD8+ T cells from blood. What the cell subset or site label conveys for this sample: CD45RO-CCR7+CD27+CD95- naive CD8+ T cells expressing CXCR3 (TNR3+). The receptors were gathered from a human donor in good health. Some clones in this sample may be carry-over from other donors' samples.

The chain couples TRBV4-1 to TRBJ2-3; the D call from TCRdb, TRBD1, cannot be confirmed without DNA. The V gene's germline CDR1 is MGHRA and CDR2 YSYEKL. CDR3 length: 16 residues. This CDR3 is CASSPYRRGSTDTQYF.

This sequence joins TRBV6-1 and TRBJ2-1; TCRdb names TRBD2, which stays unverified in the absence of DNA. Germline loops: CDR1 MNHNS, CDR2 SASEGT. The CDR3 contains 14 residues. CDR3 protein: CASSDTGLVSEQFF.

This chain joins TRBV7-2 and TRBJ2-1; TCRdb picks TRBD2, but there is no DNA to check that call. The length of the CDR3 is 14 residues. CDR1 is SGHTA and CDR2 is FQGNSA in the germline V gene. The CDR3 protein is CASSFTSGNNEQFF. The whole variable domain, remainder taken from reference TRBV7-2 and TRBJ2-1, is GAGVSQSPSNKVTEKGKDVELRCDPISGHTALYWYRQSLGQGLEFLIYFQGNSAPDKSGLPSDRFSAERTGGSVSTLTIQRTQQEDSAVYLCASSFTSGNNEQFFGPGTRLTVL.

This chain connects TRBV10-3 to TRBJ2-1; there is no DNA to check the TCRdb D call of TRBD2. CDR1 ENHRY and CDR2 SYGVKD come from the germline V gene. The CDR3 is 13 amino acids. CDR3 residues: CAISRTSLNEQFF.

CDR3 region: CASSYGGDYNEQFF. The J gene is TRBJ2-1, the V gene TRBV7-2. The V gene's germline CDR1 is SGHTA and CDR2 FQGNSA. The CDR3 covers 14 residues.

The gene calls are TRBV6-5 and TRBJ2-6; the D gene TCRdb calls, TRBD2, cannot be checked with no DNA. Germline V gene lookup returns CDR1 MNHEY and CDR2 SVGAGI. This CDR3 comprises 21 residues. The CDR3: CASSYQWAGGLGLSGANVLTF.

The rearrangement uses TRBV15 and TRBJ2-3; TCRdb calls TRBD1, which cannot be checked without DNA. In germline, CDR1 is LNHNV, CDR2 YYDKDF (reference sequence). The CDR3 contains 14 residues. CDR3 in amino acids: CATSRNPSVATQYF.

This chain's CDR3 is CASRSSSHNEQFF. The chain carries TRBV11-1 and TRBJ2-1; as DNA is missing, the TRBD2 call by TCRdb cannot be tested. Germline V lookup: CDR1 SGHAT, CDR2 FQDESV (reference sequence). The CDR3 covers 13 residues.

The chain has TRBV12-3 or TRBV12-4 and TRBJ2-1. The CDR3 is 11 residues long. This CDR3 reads CASSSGNEQFF.

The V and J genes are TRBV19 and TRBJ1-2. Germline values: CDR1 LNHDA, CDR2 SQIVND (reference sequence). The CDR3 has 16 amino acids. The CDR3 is CASTLGTRGPQSGYTF.

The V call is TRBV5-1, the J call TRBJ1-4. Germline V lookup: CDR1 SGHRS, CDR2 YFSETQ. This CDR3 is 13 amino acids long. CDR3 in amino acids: CASSLASDEKLFF.

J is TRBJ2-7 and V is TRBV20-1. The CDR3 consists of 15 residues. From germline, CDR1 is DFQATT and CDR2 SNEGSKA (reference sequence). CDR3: CSARDPSGENYEQYF.

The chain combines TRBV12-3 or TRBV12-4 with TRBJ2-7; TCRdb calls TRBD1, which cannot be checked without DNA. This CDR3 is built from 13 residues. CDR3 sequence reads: CASTRSILGEQYF.

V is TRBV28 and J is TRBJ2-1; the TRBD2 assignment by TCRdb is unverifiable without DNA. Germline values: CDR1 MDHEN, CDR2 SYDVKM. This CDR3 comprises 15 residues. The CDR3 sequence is CASSNRGLRYNEQFF.

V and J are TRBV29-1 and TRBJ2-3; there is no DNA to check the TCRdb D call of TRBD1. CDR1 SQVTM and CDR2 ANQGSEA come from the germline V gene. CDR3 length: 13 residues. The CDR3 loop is CSVLTGGTDTQYF.

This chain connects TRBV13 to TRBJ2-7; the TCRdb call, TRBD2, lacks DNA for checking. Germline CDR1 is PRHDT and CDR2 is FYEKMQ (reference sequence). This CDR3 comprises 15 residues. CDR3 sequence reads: CASSLSGAPGWEQYF.

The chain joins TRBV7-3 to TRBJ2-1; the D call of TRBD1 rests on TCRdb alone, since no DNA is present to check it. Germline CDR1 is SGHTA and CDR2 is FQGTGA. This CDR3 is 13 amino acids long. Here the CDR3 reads CASGRWQKDEQFF.

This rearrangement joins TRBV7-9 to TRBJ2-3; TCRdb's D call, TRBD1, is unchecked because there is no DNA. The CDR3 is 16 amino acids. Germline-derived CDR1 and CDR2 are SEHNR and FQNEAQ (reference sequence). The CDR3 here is CASSYSTGAITDTQYF.

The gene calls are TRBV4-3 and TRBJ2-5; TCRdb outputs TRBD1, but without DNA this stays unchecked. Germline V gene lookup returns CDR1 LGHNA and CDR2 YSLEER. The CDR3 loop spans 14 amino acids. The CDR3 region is CASSRGRGQETQYF.

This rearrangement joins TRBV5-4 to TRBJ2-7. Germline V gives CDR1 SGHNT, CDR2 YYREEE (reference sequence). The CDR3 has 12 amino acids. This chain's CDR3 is CASSLNFDEQYF.

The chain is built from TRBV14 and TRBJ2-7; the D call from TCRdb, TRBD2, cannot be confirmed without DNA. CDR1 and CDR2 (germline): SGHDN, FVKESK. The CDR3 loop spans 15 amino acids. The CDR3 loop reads CASSQEASEGYEQYF.

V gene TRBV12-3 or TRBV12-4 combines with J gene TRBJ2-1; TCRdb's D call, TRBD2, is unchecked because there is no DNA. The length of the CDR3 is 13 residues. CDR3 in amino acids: CASSPTSGNEQFF.

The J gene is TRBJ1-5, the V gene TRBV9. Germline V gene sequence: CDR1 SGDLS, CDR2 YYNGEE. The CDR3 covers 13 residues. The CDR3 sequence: CASSLNTDQPQHF.

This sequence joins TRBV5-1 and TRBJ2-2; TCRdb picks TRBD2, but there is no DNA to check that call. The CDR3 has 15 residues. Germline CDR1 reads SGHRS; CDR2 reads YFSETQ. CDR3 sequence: CASSLGLAATGELFF.

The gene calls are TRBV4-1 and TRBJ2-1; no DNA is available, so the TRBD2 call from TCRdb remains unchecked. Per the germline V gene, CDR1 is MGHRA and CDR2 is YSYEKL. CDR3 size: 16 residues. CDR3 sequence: CASSQVLAGGLNEQFF.

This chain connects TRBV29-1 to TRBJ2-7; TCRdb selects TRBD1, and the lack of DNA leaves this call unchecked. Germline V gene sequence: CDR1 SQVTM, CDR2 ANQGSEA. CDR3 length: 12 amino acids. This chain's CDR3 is CSVYQGASEQYF.

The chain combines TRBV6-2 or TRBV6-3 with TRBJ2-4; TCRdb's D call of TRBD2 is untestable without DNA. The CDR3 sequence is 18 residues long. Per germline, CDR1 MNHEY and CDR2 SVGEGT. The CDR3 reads CASSSLTSGDLAKNIQYF.